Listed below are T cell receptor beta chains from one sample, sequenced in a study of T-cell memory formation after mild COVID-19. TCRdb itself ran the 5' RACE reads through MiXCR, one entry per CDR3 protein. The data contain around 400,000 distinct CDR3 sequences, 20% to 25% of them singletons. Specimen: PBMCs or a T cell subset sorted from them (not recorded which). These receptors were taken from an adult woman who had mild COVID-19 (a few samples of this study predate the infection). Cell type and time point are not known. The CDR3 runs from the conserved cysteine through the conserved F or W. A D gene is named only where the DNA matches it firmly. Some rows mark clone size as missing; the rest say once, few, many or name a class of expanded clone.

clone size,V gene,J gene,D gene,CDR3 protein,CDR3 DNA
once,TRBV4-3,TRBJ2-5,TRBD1,CATSFERDRGTQYF,TGCGCCACCTCCTTCGAAAGGGACAGAGGGACCCAGTACTTC
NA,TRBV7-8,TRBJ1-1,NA,CASSLGPWVRGNTEAFF,TGTGCCAGCAGCTTGGGACCCTGGGTGCGGGGAAACACTGAAGCTTTCTTT
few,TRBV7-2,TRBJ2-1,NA,CASSARQNEQFF,TGTGCCAGCAGCGCCCGGCAAAACGAGCAGTTCTTC
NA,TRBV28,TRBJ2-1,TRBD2,CASRGLAGGKNEQFF,TGTGCCAGCAGGGGACTAGCGGGAGGAAAGAATGAGCAGTTCTTC
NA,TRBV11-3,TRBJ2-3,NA,CASSKGTGSTDTQYF,TGTGCCAGCAGCAAAGGGACGGGCAGCACAGATACGCAGTATTTT
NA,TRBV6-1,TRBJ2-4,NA,CASKEGRVSDIQYF,TGTGCCAGCAAAGAGGGCCGGGTGTCGGACATTCAGTACTTC
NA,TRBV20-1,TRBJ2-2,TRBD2,CSARGLGTRDTGELFF,TGCAGTGCTAGAGGGCTTGGGACTAGAGACACCGGGGAGCTGTTTTTT
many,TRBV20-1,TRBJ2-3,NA,CSGTGPGTQYF,TGCAGTGGGACCGGGCCAGGTACGCAGTATTTT
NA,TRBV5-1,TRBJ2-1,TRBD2,CASSPRLAVNEQFF,TGTGCCAGCAGCCCTAGACTAGCGGTAAATGAGCAGTTCTTC
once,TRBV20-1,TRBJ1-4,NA,CSAPGPKNEKLFF,TGCAGTGCTCCCGGGCCTAAGAATGAAAAACTGTTTTTT
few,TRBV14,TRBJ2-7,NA,CASSQFSRDEQYF,TGTGCCAGCAGCCAATTTTCACGGGACGAGCAGTACTTC
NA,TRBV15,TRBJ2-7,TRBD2,CATSRERTSGTGGYEQYF,TGTGCCACCAGCAGAGAGCGGACTAGCGGGACGGGTGGTTACGAGCAGTACTTC
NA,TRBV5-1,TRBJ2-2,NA,CASSSWDEHDTGELFF,TGCGCCAGCAGCTCTTGGGACGAGCACGACACCGGGGAGCTGTTTTTT
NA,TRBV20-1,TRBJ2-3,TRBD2,CSASPQLAGGPQYF,TGCAGTGCTAGCCCACAACTAGCGGGGGGGCCTCAGTATTTT
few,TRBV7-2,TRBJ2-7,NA,CASSSVSGHRTYEQYF,TGTGCCAGCAGCTCCGTATCCGGTCACAGAACCTACGAGCAGTACTTC
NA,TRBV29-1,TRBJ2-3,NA,CSVEMVLTDTQYF,TGCAGCGTTGAAATGGTCCTCACAGATACGCAGTATTTT
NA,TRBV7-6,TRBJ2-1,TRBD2,CASSLEQLAGYNEQFF,TGTGCCAGCAGCTTGGAGCAATTAGCGGGATACAATGAGCAGTTCTTC
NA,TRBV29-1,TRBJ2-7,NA,CSVVRVDEQYF,TGCAGCGTCGTCAGGGTAGACGAGCAGTACTTC
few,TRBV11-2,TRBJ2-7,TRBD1,CASSGTGIYEQYF,TGTGCCAGCAGCGGGACAGGGATCTACGAGCAGTACTTC
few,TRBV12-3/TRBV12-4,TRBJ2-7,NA,CASRLGLHEQYF,TGTGCCAGCAGGTTGGGCCTCCACGAGCAGTACTTC
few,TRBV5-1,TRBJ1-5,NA,CASSYNTGQPQHF,TGCGCCAGCAGCTACAATACAGGTCAGCCCCAGCATTTT
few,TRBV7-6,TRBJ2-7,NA,CASSPGTLNSYEQYF,TGTGCCAGCAGCCCCGGGACGCTAAACTCCTACGAGCAGTACTTC
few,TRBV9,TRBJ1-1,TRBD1,CASSPRTGGITEAFF,TGTGCCAGCAGCCCAAGGACAGGGGGAATCACTGAAGCTTTCTTT
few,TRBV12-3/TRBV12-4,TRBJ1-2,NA,CASSRQSGYGYTF,TGTGCCAGCAGTCGACAGTCTGGCTATGGCTACACCTTC
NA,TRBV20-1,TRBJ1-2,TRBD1,CSAGTGVLGYTF,TGCAGTGCCGGGACAGGAGTGCTTGGCTACACCTTC
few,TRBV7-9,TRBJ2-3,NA,CASSFLRYRARSLSSGTDTQYF,TGTGCCAGCAGCTTCCTAAGGTATAGGGCTAGATCCCTATCTAGCGGCACAGATACGCAGTATTTT